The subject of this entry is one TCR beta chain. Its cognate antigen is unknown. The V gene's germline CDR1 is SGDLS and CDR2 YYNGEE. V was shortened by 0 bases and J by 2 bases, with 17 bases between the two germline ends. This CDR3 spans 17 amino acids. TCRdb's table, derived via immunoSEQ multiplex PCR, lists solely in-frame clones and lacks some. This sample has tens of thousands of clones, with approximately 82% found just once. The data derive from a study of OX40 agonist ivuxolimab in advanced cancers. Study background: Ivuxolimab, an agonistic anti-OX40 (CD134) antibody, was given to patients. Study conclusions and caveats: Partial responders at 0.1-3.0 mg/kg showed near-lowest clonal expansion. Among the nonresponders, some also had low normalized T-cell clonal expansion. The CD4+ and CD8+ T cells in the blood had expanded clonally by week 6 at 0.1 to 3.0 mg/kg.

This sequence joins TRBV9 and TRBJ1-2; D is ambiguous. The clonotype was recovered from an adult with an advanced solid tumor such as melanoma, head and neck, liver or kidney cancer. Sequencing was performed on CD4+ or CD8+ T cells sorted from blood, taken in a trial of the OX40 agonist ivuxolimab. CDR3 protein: CASSVDPKTDLNYGYTF. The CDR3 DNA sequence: TGTGCCAGCAGCGTAGACCCGAAGACGGACTTGAACTATGGCTACACCTTC. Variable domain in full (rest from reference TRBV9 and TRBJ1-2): DSGVTQTPKHLITATGQRVTLRCSPRSGDLSVYWYQQSLDQGLQFLIQYYNGEERAKGNILERFSAQQFPDLHSELNLSSLELGDSALYFCASSVDPKTDLNYGYTFGSGTRLTVV.